This TCR beta chain was sequenced during a study of T cell repertoires in cytomegalovirus infection. Study-level information: CMV infection together with matching HLA type was indicated by public TCR beta signatures.

A note on this clonotype: Its antigen is currently unknown.

TCRdb reanalysed the reads using MiXCR and keeps one entry per CDR3 protein. The table has around 300,000 distinct CDR3 sequences, under 25% seen once. After removal of 8 bases from V and 9 bases from J, the junction contained 16 bases not matched to a gene. The CDR3 is 16 amino acids. CDR1 is MNHEY, CDR2 SVGAGI, per germline. This receptor was identified in a human donor in good health (CMV status not recorded). Some clones in this sample may be carry-over from other donors' samples. This chain connects TRBV6-5 to TRBJ2-1, with TRBD2 identical over 10 bases. This material consisted of cultured PBMCs, taken from culture after CMV antigen stimulation. The CDR3 reads CASSPILAGSPTEQFF. The CDR3 DNA reads as TGTGCCAGCTCTCCGATACTAGCGGGATCTCCTACTGAGCAGTTCTTC.